The 22 T cell receptor beta chains below were found in one sample sequenced in a study of identifying expanded T cells in peripheral blood. Assay: immunoSEQ multiplex PCR; the TCRdb copy retains only in-frame clones and omits some. The table records about 84,000 clones, about 86% of them present only once. The material sequenced was blood. The source is a person aged 18-70 years in good health.

The rearrangement links TRBV7-2 to TRBJ2-1; the match to TRBD2 covers 7 bases. This CDR3 is 15 amino acids long. J gave up 3 bases and V 5 bases, and 7 bases lay outside the gene matches. Germline V gives CDR1 SGHTA, CDR2 FQGNSA. The DNA for the CDR3 is TGTGCCAGCAGCGCCAGCGGGACTCTCTACAATGAGCAGTTCTTC. Protein sequence: CASSASGTLYNEQFF. The whole variable domain, filled in from reference TRBV7-2 and TRBJ2-1, reads GAGVSQSPSNKVTEKGKDVELRCDPISGHTALYWYRQSLGQGLEFLIYFQGNSAPDKSGLPSDRFSAERTGGSVSTLTIQRTQQEDSAVYLCASSASGTLYNEQFFGPGTRLTVL.

This rearrangement joins TRBV5-8 to TRBJ2-1; TRBD1 aligns across 7 bases. This CDR3 has 16 amino acids. Germline trimming cut 4 bases from V and 0 bases from J; bases unmatched to any gene: 7. CDR1 SGHTS and CDR2 YDEGEE come from the germline V gene. The CDR3 is CASSQGQLSSYNEQFF. In DNA form, the CDR3 reads TGTGCCAGCAGCCAGGGACAGCTAAGCTCCTACAATGAGCAGTTCTTC.

CDR3: CASSLGRQLTDTQYF. The DNA of the CDR3 is TGTGCCAGCAGCTTGGGCCGTCAACTCACAGATACGCAGTATTTT. The chain couples TRBV7-9 to TRBJ2-3; unclear D gene. The germline CDR1 and CDR2 sequences are SEHNR and FQNEAQ (reference sequence). V dropped 3 bases and J dropped 2 bases, with 12 bases sitting between them. The CDR3 has 15 residues.

V usage is TRBV20-1 and J usage is TRBJ1-5, with D uncertain. Germline loops: CDR1 DFQATT, CDR2 SNEGSKA (reference sequence). V shed 1 base and J shed 11 bases, with 9 bases lying between them. The CDR3 loop spans 11 amino acids. CDR3 bases: TGCAGTGCTAGAGGGAGGGCGTCCCAGCATTTT. It encodes CSARGRASQHF.

The chain recombines TRBV6-5 with TRBJ1-1, with a tentative D call TRBD1 (6 bases). CDR1 and CDR2 from the germline V gene are MNHEY and SVGAGI. The CDR3 is made up of 15 amino acids. Trimming pared 2 bases from V and 5 bases from J, leaving 15 bases between. The CDR3 spells CASSYSQGTGTEAFF. The CDR3 DNA reads TGTGCCAGCAGTTACAGTCAGGGGACGGGTACTGAAGCTTTCTTT.

V is TRBV18 and J is TRBJ1-6; D is uncertain. The length of the CDR3 is 14 residues. Germline V CDR1 and CDR2: KGHSH, LQKENI. The germline V and J ends were trimmed by 3 bases and 7 bases, with 10 bases remaining between them. CDR3 sequence (DNA): TGTGCCAGCTCACCTTTGTGGGGAAATTCACCCCTCCACTTT. Translation gives CASSPLWGNSPLHF.

The chain uses TRBV11-2 and TRBJ1-2; D uncertain. The V end was cut by 4 bases, the J end by 8 bases, with 23 bases between. CDR3 size: 16 residues. CDR1 and CDR2 from the germline V gene are SGHAT and FQNNGV. The CDR3 spells CASSSPHEGPDMGYTF. In DNA form, the CDR3 reads TGTGCCAGCAGCTCCCCCCATGAGGGTCCGGATATGGGCTACACCTTC.

The chain joins TRBV13 to TRBJ2-1, with 11 positions matching TRBD2. The CDR3 covers 15 residues. Per the germline V gene, CDR1 is PRHDT and CDR2 is FYEKMQ (reference sequence). The ends lost 8 bases at V and 9 bases at J; junction bases unmatched: 12. The DNA of the CDR3 is TGTGCCAGCTCCTCTAGCGGGGGGTTCGATAGTGAGCAGTTCTTC. The encoded protein is CASSSSGGFDSEQFF.

This chain joins TRBV9 and TRBJ1-2, with D possibly TRBD1 on 5 matching bases. Trimming removed 7 bases from V and 5 bases from J, with 15 bases in between. This CDR3 is 13 amino acids long. Germline V gene data show CDR1 as SGDLS and CDR2 as YYNGEE. CDR3 protein: CASGPGASYGYTF. The CDR3, as DNA: TGTGCCAGCGGACCCGGGGCATCTTATGGCTACACCTTC.

The rearrangement joins TRBV27 to TRBJ1-2, with a weak D call TRBD1 (5 bases). V lost 9 bases and J 4 bases, leaving 12 bases between the germline ends. The CDR3 contains 12 residues. CDR1 MNHEY and CDR2 SMNVEV come from the germline V gene (reference sequence). As DNA, the CDR3 is TGTGCCAGTAGGCAGGGCCCCTATGGCTACACCTTC. Translating it yields CASRQGPYGYTF.

This clone was counted between two and nine times. The chain is built from TRBV5-1 and TRBJ1-2; D unresolved. The CDR3 extends over 14 amino acids. Trimming took off 5 bases at V and 2 bases at J, with 13 bases between the two ends. Germline CDR1 is SGHRS and CDR2 is YFSETQ. The CDR3 DNA follows: TGCGCCAGCAGGGCCCGTTTAGACAACTATGGCTACACCTTC. It specifies CASRARLDNYGYTF.

The chain carries TRBV2 and TRBJ2-6; no clear D gene. With 5 bases removed from V and 2 bases from J, the gap between germline ends came to 4 bases. CDR1 is SNHLY and CDR2 is FYNNEI in the germline V gene. The CDR3 length is 13 residues. Written as DNA, the CDR3 is TGTGCCAGCAGTTACACTGGGGCCAACGTCCTGACTTTC. Protein product: CASSYTGANVLTF.

The chain recombines TRBV29-1 with TRBJ1-1, with D perhaps TRBD1 (6 bases). V lost 1 base and J 4 bases, leaving 13 bases between the germline ends. CDR3 size: 14 residues. Germline V lookup: CDR1 SQVTM, CDR2 ANQGSEA. The CDR3 region is CSVEGRGIFTEAFF. The DNA of the CDR3 is TGCAGCGTTGAAGGGAGGGGGATTTTCACTGAAGCTTTCTTT.

Only a few counts were recorded for this clone. The rearrangement uses TRBV5-1 and TRBJ2-1; 8 bases agree with TRBD2. The CDR3 runs to 14 residues. The germline gives CDR1 SGHRS, CDR2 YFSETQ. J gave up 9 bases and V 4 bases, and 9 bases lay outside the gene matches. The CDR3 sequence is CASSGGGRGGEQFF. The CDR3 nucleotides are TGCGCCAGCAGCGGCGGGGGGAGAGGTGGTGAGCAGTTCTTC.

By its share, this clone is medium-sized (0.01 to 0.1%). J is TRBJ1-3 and V is TRBV5-4; D gene uncertain. The V end was cut by 1 base, the J end by 8 bases, with 16 bases between. Germline V gene data show CDR1 as SGHNT and CDR2 as YYREEE (reference sequence). This CDR3 is 15 amino acids long. This chain's CDR3 is CASSLLGAGWDTIYF. CDR3 in DNA: TGTGCCAGCAGCTTGCTGGGCGCGGGGTGGGACACCATATATTTT.

CDR3 amino acids: CASSLPQTASYEQYF. The CDR3 region has the DNA TGTGCCAGCAGCCTCCCCCAGACAGCATCTTACGAGCAGTACTTC. The V call is TRBV5-5, the J call TRBJ2-7; perhaps TRBD1 as D (5 bases). The CDR3 consists of 15 residues. V lost 4 bases and J 4 bases, leaving 18 bases between the germline ends. CDR1 is SGHKS and CDR2 is YYEKEE in the germline V gene (reference sequence).

The chain recombines TRBV5-5 with TRBJ2-5, with TRBD2 matching over 7 bases. The V gene end was trimmed by 0 bases and the J gene end by 4 bases; junction bases not matched to a gene: 12. Germline CDR1 SGHKS, CDR2 YYEKEE (reference sequence). This CDR3 comprises 17 residues. In DNA, the CDR3 is TGTGCCAGCAGCTTGGGGACCGGGACTACCCTATTAGAGACCCAGTACTTC. This translates into CASSLGTGTTLLETQYF.

Only one count was recorded for this clone. V and J are TRBV6-6 and TRBJ1-6; possible D gene TRBD1, 5 bases. The V gene's germline CDR1 is MNHNY and CDR2 SVGAGI (reference sequence). Trimming stripped 0 bases from V and 14 bases from J, with 8 bases between. The CDR3 runs to 12 residues. CDR3 coding DNA: TGTGCCAGCAGTTACTCCGGGGGGGCCCTCCACTTT. This sequence encodes CASSYSGGALHF.

This clone came up once. CDR3 DNA: TGCGCCAGCAGTGAGAGGGGAGATGGCACTGAAGCTTTCTTT. It codes for CASSERGDGTEAFF. This chain connects TRBV10-1 to TRBJ1-1, with TRBD1 as a possible D gene (5 bases). V lost 2 bases, J lost 4 bases, and 11 bases lay in between. CDR3 length equals 14 residues. Germline V gene data show CDR1 as WNHNN and CDR2 as SYGVQD (reference sequence).

This clone was counted only a few times. V is TRBV27 and J is TRBJ1-2; TRBD1 is a possible D gene (6 bases). Germline CDR1 MNHEY, CDR2 SMNVEV (reference sequence). CDR3 length equals 14 residues. The ends were cut back, 4 bases at V and 4 bases at J, with 13 bases in the middle. This chain's CDR3 is CASSSGGQIYGYTF. DNA for the CDR3: TGTGCCAGCAGTTCGGGGGGGCAGATCTATGGCTACACCTTC.

The J gene is TRBJ1-1, the V gene TRBV20-1, with D tentatively TRBD1 (6 bases). Germline CDR1 reads DFQATT; CDR2 reads SNEGSKA (reference sequence). V was pared by 7 bases and J by 1 base, with 7 bases between. This CDR3 region has 11 residues. The chain's CDR3 is CSVRGNTEAFF. CDR3 in DNA: TGCAGTGTCAGGGGGAACACTGAAGCTTTCTTT.

Worth noting for this clone: The conserved phenylalanine or tryptophan is not found at the CDR3 terminus, so this likely reflects a read error. No DNA is shown, since the ends of the CDR3 on it are uncertain; the CDR3 is the one TCRdb lists. This CDR3 reads CTSSQDVLAGR. V is TRBV1 and J is TRBJ2-7; whether TRBD2, the table's D call, matches the DNA was not checked. TRBV1 is a listed pseudogene. The CDR3 comprises 11 residues, both ends counted.